The rows below give T cell receptor beta chains drawn from one sample of a study of cytomegalovirus exposure and HLA in healthy donors. Profiled with immunoSEQ multiplex PCR; TCRdb holds only in-frame clones, not every one. The profile shows 70,000 to 75,000 clones, roughly 94% of them singletons. Material for sequencing was PBMCs. These receptors were taken from a woman aged 18-30 years in good health and CMV-seropositive. Both conserved end residues are part of each CDR3. A D gene is named only where the DNA matches it firmly.

D gene | V gene | CDR3 protein
- | TRBV6-1 | CASRALREANYGYTF
- | TRBV7-9 | CASSFREVIETQYF
- | TRBV7-6 | CASSLFVDGGLQETQYF
- | TRBV11-2 | CASSLAARNTEAFF
- | TRBV4-1 | CASSQVATERLPQHF
- | TRBV28 | CASMSGEETGELFF
- | TRBV11-3 | CASSLDQRSGNSPLHF
TRBD2 | TRBV9 | CASSVSTLAGDNEQFF
TRBD1 | TRBV9 | CASSLQGTNEKLFF
- | TRBV7-2 | CASSRRGYQETQYF